This T cell receptor beta chain was captured in a study of cytotoxic CD8 clonotypes in ibrutinib-treated CLL. Study-wide background: There were about a dozen relapsed/refractory patients and about 14 treatment-naive patients, and 17 were IGHV unmutated. Study-wide results and caveats: Starting clonality was above that of age-matched healthy donors and tracked circulating CD8+ T-cell counts. At progression, clonality fell back toward baseline after rising at ibrutinib response. Public clonotypes, an uncommon group, contracted or remained stable on treatment.

The repertoire was sequenced with immunoSEQ multiplex PCR; TCRdb's copy has only in-frame clones and lacks some. This table has tens of thousands of clones, 45% to 65% appearing once. Germline loops: CDR1 MNHEY, CDR2 SMNVEV (reference sequence). The V end was cut by 2 bases, the J end by 3 bases, with 11 bases between. This CDR3 has 14 amino acids. This clone was seen only a few times. Antigen unknown. The chain employs TRBV27 and TRBJ2-7, with D possibly TRBD2 on 5 matching bases. Sequencing was performed on PBMCs, taken after 12 months of ibrutinib treatment. The receptor was derived from a human donor with chronic lymphocytic leukemia. The CDR3 region has the DNA TGTGCCAGCAGTTTAGTCCCGGGATACTACGAGCAGTACTTC. Its protein product is CASSLVPGYYEQYF.